The rows below give T cell receptor beta chains drawn from one sample of a study of Graves' ophthalmopathy and Graves' hyperthyroidism. In TCRdb, the multiplex PCR reads were re-called with MiXCR into one record per CDR3 protein. The table includes almost 400,000 distinct CDR3 sequences, roughly 18% detected once. Sample: peripheral blood. The receptors shown here come from a woman between 18 and 29 years old with Graves' ophthalmopathy. The CDR3 runs from the conserved cysteine through the conserved F or W. Each record gives: D gene, clone size, V gene, J gene, CDR3 protein. D genes are given only for firm matches. The size field is filled for only some rows; it gives once, few, many or a size class.

D: .
size: many
V: TRBV7-3
J: TRBJ1-2
CDR3: CASSSGAGRYGYTF

D: .
size: many
V: TRBV12-3/TRBV12-4
J: TRBJ1-1
CDR3: CASSLSLGDTEAFF

D: TRBD1
size: .
V: TRBV2
J: TRBJ2-4
CDR3: CASGTGGVVAKNIQYF

D: .
size: .
V: TRBV12-3/TRBV12-4
J: TRBJ2-2
CDR3: CASSLVGWENTGELFF

D: TRBD2
size: .
V: TRBV7-8
J: TRBJ2-7
CDR3: CASSHLAGGSYEQYF

D: .
size: many
V: TRBV28
J: TRBJ2-7
CDR3: CASSLSGEPYEQYF

D: .
size: .
V: TRBV27
J: TRBJ2-5
CDR3: CASSPSLRFSTETQYF

D: TRBD1
size: many
V: TRBV6-5
J: TRBJ2-5
CDR3: CASSYYYRGETQYF

D: TRBD2
size: .
V: TRBV19
J: TRBJ2-7
CDR3: CASSGGSGNYEQYF

D: TRBD1
size: many
V: TRBV4-2
J: TRBJ1-2
CDR3: CASSQVQGQGNGYTF

D: .
size: many
V: TRBV28
J: TRBJ2-2
CDR3: CASNERGVSGLNTGELFF

D: TRBD2
size: .
V: TRBV20-1
J: TRBJ2-5
CDR3: CSAQKGTSGSVEETQYF

D: .
size: .
V: TRBV6-5
J: TRBJ1-1
CDR3: CASSYSIGGGNTEAFF

D: .
size: many
V: TRBV28
J: TRBJ2-7
CDR3: CASSPTRLDSYEQYF

D: .
size: many
V: TRBV5-6
J: TRBJ2-5
CDR3: CASSLLCSQETQYF

D: .
size: many
V: TRBV7-2
J: TRBJ1-6
CDR3: CASSLALNNSPLHF

D: .
size: many
V: TRBV28
J: TRBJ1-1
CDR3: CASTQLQTFEAFF

D: .
size: many
V: TRBV24-1
J: TRBJ2-4
CDR3: CATSDSQSLRGTKNIQYF

D: .
size: many
V: TRBV2
J: TRBJ2-7
CDR3: CASSEAVGESYEQYF

D: TRBD1
size: .
V: TRBV6-2/TRBV6-3
J: TRBJ1-1
CDR3: CASRSTGGRQAFF

D: TRBD1
size: many
V: TRBV7-3
J: TRBJ1-1
CDR3: CASSLGTGRTEAFF

D: TRBD1
size: many
V: TRBV29-1
J: TRBJ2-7
CDR3: CSVEDGTGVYEQYF

D: .
size: many
V: TRBV30
J: TRBJ1-3
CDR3: CAWSHRSGNTIYF

D: TRBD2
size: many
V: TRBV6-2/TRBV6-3
J: TRBJ2-7
CDR3: CASSYQAGVTYEQYF

D: .
size: few
V: TRBV14
J: TRBJ1-1
CDR3: CASRPRTFRVPNTEAFF

D: .
size: .
V: TRBV2
J: TRBJ1-1
CDR3: CASSGRLGSTEAFF

D: .
size: many
V: TRBV18
J: TRBJ1-3
CDR3: CASSRRENTIYF